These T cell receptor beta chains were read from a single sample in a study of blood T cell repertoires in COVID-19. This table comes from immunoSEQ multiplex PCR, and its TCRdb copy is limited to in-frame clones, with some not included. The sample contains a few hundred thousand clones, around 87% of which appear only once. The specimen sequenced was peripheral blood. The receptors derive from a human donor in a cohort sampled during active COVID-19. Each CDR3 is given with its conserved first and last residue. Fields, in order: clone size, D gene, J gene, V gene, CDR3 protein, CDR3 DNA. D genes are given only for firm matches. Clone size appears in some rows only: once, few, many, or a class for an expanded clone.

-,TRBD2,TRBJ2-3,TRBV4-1,CASSQAPASGSTDTQYF,TGCGCCAGCAGCCAAGCCCCCGCTAGCGGAAGCACAGATACGCAGTATTTT
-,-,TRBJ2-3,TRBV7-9,CASSRGIVTDTQYF,TGTGCCAGCAGCCGCGGGATTGTGACAGATACGCAGTATTTT
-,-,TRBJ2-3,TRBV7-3,CASSPGDDTQYF,TGTGCCAGCAGCCCAGGGGACGATACGCAGTATTTT
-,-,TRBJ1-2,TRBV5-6,CASSTGRGGIGYTF,TGTGCCAGCAGCACCGGTAGGGGGGGAATTGGCTACACCTTC
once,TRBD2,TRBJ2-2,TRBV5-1,CASSLLAGDMDGELFF,TGCGCCAGCAGCTTGTTAGCGGGAGATATGGACGGGGAGCTGTTTTTT
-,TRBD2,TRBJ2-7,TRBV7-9,CASSYGPQRGYEQYF,TGTGCCAGCAGCTACGGGCCCCAGCGGGGCTACGAGCAGTACTTC
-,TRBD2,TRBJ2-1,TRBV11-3,CASSLHGLAAVNEQFF,TGTGCCAGCAGCTTACACGGACTAGCGGCGGTCAATGAGCAGTTCTTC
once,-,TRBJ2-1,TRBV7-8,CASSFDTGIFGNEQFF,TGTGCCAGCAGCTTTGACACAGGGATATTCGGCAATGAGCAGTTCTTC
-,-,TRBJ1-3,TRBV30,CAVGQSSGNTIYF,TGTGCCGTCGGACAGAGCTCTGGAAACACCATATATTTT
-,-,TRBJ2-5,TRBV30,CAWSVRRQAQETQYF,TGTGCCTGGAGTGTAAGAAGGCAGGCACAAGAGACCCAGTACTTC
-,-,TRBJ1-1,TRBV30,CAWKEGSVTEAFF,TGTGCCTGGAAGGAGGGGTCTGTCACTGAAGCTTTCTTT
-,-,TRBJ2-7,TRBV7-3,CASSPYRVAYEQYF,TGTGCCAGCAGCCCATACAGGGTCGCCTACGAGCAGTACTTC
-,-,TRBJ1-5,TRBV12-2,CASRLGQGSNQPQHF,TGTGCAAGTCGCCTGGGACAGGGGAGCAATCAGCCCCAGCATTTT
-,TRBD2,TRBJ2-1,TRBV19,CASSIREMGGMGPYNEQFF,TGTGCCAGTAGTATAAGAGAAATGGGGGGGATGGGGCCCTACAATGAGCAGTTCTTC
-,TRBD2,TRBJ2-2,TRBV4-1,CASSQTGTSGYLTGELFF,TGCGCCAGCAGCCAAACCGGGACTAGCGGGTATCTCACCGGGGAGCTGTTTTTT
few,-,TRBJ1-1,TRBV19,CASSIEKQAGRAEAFF,TGTGCCAGTAGTATAGAAAAACAGGCAGGACGAGCTGAAGCTTTCTTT
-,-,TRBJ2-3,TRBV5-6,CASSFFDSTSTDTQYF,TGTGCCAGCAGCTTTTTCGACAGTACTAGCACAGATACGCAGTATTTT
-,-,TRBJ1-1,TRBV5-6,CASSLAGGGTRAFF,TGTGCCAGCTCCCTTGCGGGGGGAGGGACGAGAGCTTTCTTT
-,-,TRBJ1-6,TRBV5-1,CASSLDFGLNSPLHF,TGCGCCAGCAGCTTGGACTTTGGACTTAATTCACCCCTCCACTTT
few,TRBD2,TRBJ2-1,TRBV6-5,CASRSLAGDYNEQFF,TGTGCCAGCAGGTCACTAGCGGGGGATTACAATGAGCAGTTCTTC
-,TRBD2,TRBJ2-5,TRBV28,CASSLGGAGGETQYF,TGTGCCAGCAGTTTAGGGGGAGCGGGAGGGGAGACCCAGTACTTC
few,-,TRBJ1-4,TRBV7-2,CASSAYPGHSNEKLFF,TGTGCCAGCAGCGCGTATCCGGGACATTCTAATGAAAAACTGTTTTTT
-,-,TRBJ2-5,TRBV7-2,CASSRRGAQRKETQYF,TGTGCCAGCAGCCGCCGGGGGGCTCAACGTAAAGAGACCCAGTACTTC
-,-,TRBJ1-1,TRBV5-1,CASSFSRDNTEAFF,TGCGCCAGCAGCTTCTCCAGGGATAACACTGAAGCTTTCTTT
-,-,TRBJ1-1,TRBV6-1,CASSDIAGTEAFF,TGTGCCAGCAGTGATATCGCCGGGACTGAAGCTTTCTTT
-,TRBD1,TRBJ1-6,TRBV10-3,CAISESGQQNSPLHF,TGTGCCATCAGTGAGTCGGGACAGCAAAATTCACCCCTCCACTTT
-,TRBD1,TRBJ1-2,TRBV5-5,CASRTGDGYGYTF,TGTGCCAGCAGGACAGGGGATGGGTATGGCTACACCTTC
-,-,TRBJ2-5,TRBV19,CASSPQDTQETQYF,TGTGCCAGTAGTCCTCAGGACACTCAAGAGACCCAGTACTTC
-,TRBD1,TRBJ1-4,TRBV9,CASSVGRDSNEKLFF,TGTGCCAGCAGCGTAGGACGGGACAGTAATGAAAAACTGTTTTTT
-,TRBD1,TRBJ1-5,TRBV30,CAWSVQGTGGNQPQHF,TGTGCCTGGAGTGTACAAGGGACAGGGGGGAACCAGCCCCAGCATTTT
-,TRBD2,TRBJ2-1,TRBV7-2,CASSPSPGTSNEQFF,TGTGCCAGCAGCCCCTCTCCGGGGACTAGCAATGAGCAGTTCTTC
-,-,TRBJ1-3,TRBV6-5,CASSRRGSGNTIYF,TGTGCCAGCAGTCGCCGGGGATCTGGAAACACCATATATTTT
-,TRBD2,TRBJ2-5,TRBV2,CATGGAGGVGETQYF,TGTGCCACTGGGGGAGCGGGAGGGGTCGGAGAGACCCAGTACTTC
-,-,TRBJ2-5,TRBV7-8,CASSSRGAGETQYF,TGTGCCAGCAGCTCCAGGGGGGCCGGAGAGACCCAGTACTTC
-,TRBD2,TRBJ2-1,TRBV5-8,CASSLVVSGSVRVF,TGTGCCAGCAGCTTGGTGGTTAGCGGGAGCGTCCGGGTCTTC
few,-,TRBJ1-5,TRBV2,CASRADSRNQPQHF,TGTGCCAGCAGAGCGGACAGCCGAAATCAGCCCCAGCATTTT
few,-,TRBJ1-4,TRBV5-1,CASSLAIGVSEKLFF,TGCGCCAGCAGCTTGGCTATAGGGGTTAGCGAAAAACTGTTTTTT
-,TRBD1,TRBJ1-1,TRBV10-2,CASRGTGSFMNTEAFF,TGCGCCAGCAGGGGGACAGGGAGTTTCATGAACACTGAAGCTTTCTTT
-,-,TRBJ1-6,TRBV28,CASSSLAGPNSPLHF,TGTGCCAGCAGTTCCCTGGCAGGGCCCAATTCACCCCTCCACTTT
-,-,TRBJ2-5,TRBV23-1,CASRLVRGKETQYF,TGCGCCAGCAGGTTAGTACGGGGAAAAGAGACCCAGTACTTC
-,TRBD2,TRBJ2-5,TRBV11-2,CASSPRTSGGETQYF,TGTGCCAGCAGCCCGAGGACTAGCGGGGGGGAGACCCAGTACTTC
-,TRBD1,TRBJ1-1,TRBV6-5,CASSFGTGGSEAFF,TGTGCCAGCAGTTTCGGGACAGGGGGCTCTGAAGCTTTCTTT
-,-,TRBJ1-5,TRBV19,CASSRRGSNQPQHF,TGTGCCAGTAGTAGAAGAGGCTCCAATCAGCCCCAGCATTTT
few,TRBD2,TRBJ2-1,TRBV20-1,CSASSGLDYNEQFF,TGCAGTGCTAGTTCCGGACTAGATTACAATGAGCAGTTCTTC
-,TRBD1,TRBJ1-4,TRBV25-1,CASALWTGRDEKLFF,TGTGCCAGCGCGTTGTGGACAGGAAGGGATGAAAAACTGTTTTTT
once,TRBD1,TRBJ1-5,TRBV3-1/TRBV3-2,CASRRQGGQPQHF,TGTGCCAGCAGGCGACAGGGCGGTCAGCCCCAGCATTTT
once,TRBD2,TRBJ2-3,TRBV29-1,CSVEGLAGGRRDTQYF,TGCAGCGTTGAAGGACTAGCGGGAGGGCGGAGGGATACGCAGTATTTT
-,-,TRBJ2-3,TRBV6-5,CASSAGQFSTDTQYF,TGTGCCAGCAGCGCTGGACAGTTTAGCACAGATACGCAGTATTTT